The entry that follows covers one T cell receptor (beta chain) sequence. These data originate in a study of patients and donors after allogeneic stem cell transplantation. Using its own MiXCR run on the RT-PCR reads, TCRdb lists one record per CDR3 protein. The sample carries approximately 150,000 distinct CDR3 sequences, roughly 24% recorded once. The CDR3 covers 14 residues. Germline V CDR1 and CDR2: SGHDT, YYEEEE. The V and J ends lost 4 bases and 2 bases respectively, with 12 bases between them. The gene calls are TRBV5-6 and TRBJ2-5, with D tentatively TRBD2 (6 bases). The source of this sequence is a human donor who was either an allogeneic HSCT recipient or a stem cell or donor lymphocyte infusion donor (not recorded which). It is not recorded whose cells these are; they may come from a transplant donor. The sample consisted of blood, either unsorted or a sorted T cell fraction (not recorded which). Here the CDR3 reads CASSADYRQETQYF. CDR3 bases: TGTGCCAGCAGCGCGGACTACCGGCAAGAGACCCAGTACTTC. Full variable domain (remainder filled in from reference TRBV5-6 and TRBJ2-5): DAGVTQSPTHLIKTRGQQVTLRCSPKSGHDTVSWYQQALGQGPQFIFQYYEEEERQRGNFPDRFSGHQFPNYSSELNVNALLLGDSALYLCASSADYRQETQYFGPGTRLLVL.